The entry below describes one TCR beta chain. The method was immunoSEQ multiplex PCR; TCRdb's version includes in-frame clones alone and lacks a portion of them. This table has tens of thousands of clones, about 92% appearing once. There are 16 residues in the CDR3. CDR1 is MGHRA, CDR2 YSYEKL, per germline. The V gene lost 1 base and the J gene lost 2 bases, with 13 bases spanning the gap. The data stem from a study of OX40 agonist ivuxolimab in advanced cancers. This chain uses TRBV4-1 with TRBJ2-3, with D possibly matching TRBD2 (6 bases). Sequencing used CD4+ or CD8+ T cells sorted from blood, obtained in a trial of the OX40 agonist ivuxolimab. This TCR derives from an adult with an advanced solid tumor such as melanoma, head and neck, liver or kidney cancer. The CDR3 region has the DNA TGCGCCAGCAGCCAAGTTACTAGCTTCCTCACAGATACGCAGTATTTT. Its protein is CASSQVTSFLTDTQYF.